The subject of this entry is one T cell receptor beta chain. There are 12 residues in the CDR3. V was cut by 5 bases and J by 6 bases, with 9 bases left in between. Germline-derived CDR1 and CDR2 are SEHNR and FQNEAQ (reference sequence). The sample comes from a study of blood T cell repertoires in COVID-19. About the research overall: Samples taken during acute and convalescent COVID-19 were collected in the United States, Italy and Spain. PBMCs, B-cell-depleted T cells, or T cells were the source of the cDNA or gDNA that made up the material.

Under the authors' procedure: From reference gene primer amplification, estimates of nucleated cell counts were derived. Repertoires were generated with immunoSEQ multiplex PCR, while TCRdb's copy carries only in-frame clones and drops some. That table furnishes V, J and clone size, whereas the DNA furnished D and trimming. This sample yields a few hundred thousand clones, of which less than 90% are seen a single time; roughly 3.9% belongs to the top ten. Input material: peripheral blood. The source is a man aged 60 to 69 who had recovered from COVID-19. The chain combines TRBV7-9 with TRBJ2-3, with D unclear. The CDR3 sequence: CASSPAGDTQYF. In DNA form, the CDR3 reads TGTGCCAGCAGCCCCGCCGGGGATACGCAGTATTTT.